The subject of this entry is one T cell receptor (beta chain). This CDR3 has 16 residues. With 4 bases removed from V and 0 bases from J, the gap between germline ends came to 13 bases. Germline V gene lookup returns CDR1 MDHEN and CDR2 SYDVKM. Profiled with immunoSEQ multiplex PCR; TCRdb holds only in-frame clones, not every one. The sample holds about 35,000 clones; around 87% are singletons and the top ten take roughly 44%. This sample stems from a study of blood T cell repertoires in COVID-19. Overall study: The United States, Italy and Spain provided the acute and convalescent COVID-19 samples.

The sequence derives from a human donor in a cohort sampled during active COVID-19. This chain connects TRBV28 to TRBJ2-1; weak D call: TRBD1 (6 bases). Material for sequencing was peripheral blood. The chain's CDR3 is CASSSWTDSSYNEQFF. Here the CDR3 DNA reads TGTGCCAGCAGTTCTTGGACAGATAGCTCCTACAATGAGCAGTTCTTC.